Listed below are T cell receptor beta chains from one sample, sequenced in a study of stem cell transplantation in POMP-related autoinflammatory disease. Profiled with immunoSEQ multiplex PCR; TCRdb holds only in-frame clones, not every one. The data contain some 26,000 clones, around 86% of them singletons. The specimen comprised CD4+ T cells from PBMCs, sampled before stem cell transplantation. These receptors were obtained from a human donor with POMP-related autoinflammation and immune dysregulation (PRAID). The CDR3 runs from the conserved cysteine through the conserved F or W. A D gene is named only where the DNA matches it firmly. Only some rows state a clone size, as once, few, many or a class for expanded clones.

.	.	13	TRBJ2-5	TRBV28	CASRRRAQETQYF	TGTGCCAGCAGGAGGAGGGCGCAAGAGACCCAGTACTTC
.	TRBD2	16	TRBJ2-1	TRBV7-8	CASSLALAGGVNEQFF	TGTGCCAGCAGCTTAGCGCTAGCGGGGGGGGTAAATGAGCAGTTCTTC
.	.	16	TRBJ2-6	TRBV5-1	CASSSGSHSGANVLTF	TGCGCCAGCAGCTCAGGCTCCCACTCTGGGGCCAACGTCCTGACTTTC
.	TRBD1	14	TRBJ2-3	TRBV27	CASRFQGAVGTQYF	TGTGCCAGCAGATTCCAGGGGGCGGTGGGTACGCAGTATTTT
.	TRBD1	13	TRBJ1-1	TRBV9	CASSVTTPGQAVF	TGTGCCAGCAGCGTAACAACCCCCGGACAGGCGGTCTTT
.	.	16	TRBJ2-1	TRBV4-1	CASSRALALSYNEQFF	TGCGCCAGCAGTCGAGCCCTAGCCCTTTCCTACAATGAGCAGTTCTTC
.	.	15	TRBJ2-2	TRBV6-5	CACSYRQASTGELFF	TGTGCCTGCAGTTACAGGCAGGCGAGCACCGGGGAGCTGTTTTTT
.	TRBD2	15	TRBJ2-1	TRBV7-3	CASSQGLAGSNEQFF	TGTGCCAGCAGCCAGGGACTAGCGGGAAGTAATGAGCAGTTCTTC
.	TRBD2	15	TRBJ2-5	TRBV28	CASSLSSGPQETQYF	TGTGCCAGCAGTCTCTCTAGCGGCCCACAAGAGACCCAGTACTTC
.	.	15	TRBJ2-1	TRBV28	CASSTGSYRHDEQFF	TGTGCCAGCAGTACAGGCAGCTACAGGCACGATGAGCAGTTCTTC
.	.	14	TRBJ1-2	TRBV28	CASSILDTYYGYTF	TGTGCCAGCAGTATATTGGACACCTACTATGGCTACACCTTC
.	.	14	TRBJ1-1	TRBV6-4	CASSEHEGITEAFF	TGTGCCAGCAGTGAACACGAAGGAATCACTGAAGCTTTCTTT
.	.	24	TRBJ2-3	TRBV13	CASSNRRSPRGAGVAAARGDTQYF	TGTGCCAGCAGCAATCGCCGGTCACCTCGCGGGGCCGGAGTAGCAGCCGCACGAGGAGATACGCAGTATTTT
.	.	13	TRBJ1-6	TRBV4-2	CASSQGVGSPLHF	TGTGCCAGCAGCCAAGGAGTTGGGTCACCCCTCCACTTT
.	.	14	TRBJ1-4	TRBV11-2	CASSLSETNEKLFF	TGTGCCAGCAGCTTAAGTGAAACTAATGAAAAACTGTTTTTT
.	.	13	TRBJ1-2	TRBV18	CASSSGLDYGYTF	TGTGCCAGCTCATCGGGCCTCGACTATGGCTACACCTTC
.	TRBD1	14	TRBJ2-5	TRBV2	CASRHDRGEETQYF	TGTGCCAGCAGGCATGACAGGGGCGAAGAGACCCAGTACTTC
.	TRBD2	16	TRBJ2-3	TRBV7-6	CASSTRLARGGDTQYF	TGTGCCAGCAGCACCCGACTAGCGCGAGGGGGGGATACGCAGTATTTT
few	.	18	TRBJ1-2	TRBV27	CASSSQVNSGRRDYGYTF	TGTGCCAGCAGTTCTCAAGTCAACTCCGGGAGGCGGGACTATGGCTACACCTTC
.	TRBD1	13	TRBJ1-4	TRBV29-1	CSISRTGDEKLFF	TGCAGCATCAGTAGGACAGGGGATGAAAAACTGTTTTTT
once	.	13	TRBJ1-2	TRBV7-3	CASSFHPNYGYTF	TGTGCCAGCAGCTTCCATCCTAACTATGGCTACACCTTC
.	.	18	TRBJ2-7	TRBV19	CASSARGALFRSSYEQYF	TGTGCCAGTAGTGCTAGGGGGGCACTCTTCAGGAGCTCCTACGAGCAGTACTTC
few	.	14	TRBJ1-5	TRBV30	CAWSVAAENQPQHF	TGTGCCTGGAGTGTAGCAGCAGAGAATCAGCCCCAGCATTTT
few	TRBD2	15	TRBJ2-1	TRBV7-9	CASSLLSGIYNEQFF	TGTGCCAGCAGCTTACTGAGCGGGATCTACAATGAGCAGTTCTTC
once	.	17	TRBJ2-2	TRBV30	CAWSVPLAPPNTGELFF	TGTGCCTGGAGTGTACCCCTCGCCCCCCCGAACACCGGGGAGCTGTTTTTT
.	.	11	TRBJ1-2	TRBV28	CASSLLYGYTF	TGTGCCAGCAGCTTGCTGTATGGCTACACCTTC
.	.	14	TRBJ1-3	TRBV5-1	CASSPNIAGNTIYF	TGCGCCAGCAGCCCTAACATCGCTGGAAACACCATATATTTT
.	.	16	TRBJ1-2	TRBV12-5	CASGLNSWGPNYGYTF	TGTGCTAGTGGTTTGAATTCCTGGGGACCAAACTATGGCTACACCTTC
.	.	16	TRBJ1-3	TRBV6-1	CASSEQVVSSGNTIYF	TGTGCCAGCAGTGAACAGGTGGTGAGCTCTGGAAACACCATATATTTT
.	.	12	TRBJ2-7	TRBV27	CASRAGSYEQYF	TGTGCCAGCAGGGCGGGCTCCTACGAGCAGTACTTC
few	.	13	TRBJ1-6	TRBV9	CASRQENNSPLHF	TGTGCCAGCAGACAGGAGAATAATTCACCCCTCCACTTT
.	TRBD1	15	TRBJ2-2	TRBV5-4	CASSTQGALTGELFF	TGTGCCAGCAGCACGCAGGGGGCGCTTACCGGGGAGCTGTTTTTT
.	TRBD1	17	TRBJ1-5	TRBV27	CASSLLGQGGYNQPQHF	TGTGCCAGCAGTCTCCTCGGACAGGGCGGTTACAATCAGCCCCAGCATTTT
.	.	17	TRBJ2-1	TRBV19	CASSIDLGVPLGNEQFF	TGTGCCAGTAGTATAGATCTAGGGGTTCCGCTGGGCAATGAGCAGTTCTTC
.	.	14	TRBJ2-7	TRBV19	CASSITDGAYEQYF	TGTGCCAGTAGTATCACGGACGGAGCCTACGAGCAGTACTTC
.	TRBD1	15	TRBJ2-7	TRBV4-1	CASSQEGTGVNEQYF	TGCGCCAGCAGCCAAGAAGGGACAGGGGTTAACGAGCAGTACTTC
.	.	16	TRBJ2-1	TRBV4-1	CASSPRDFGSYNEQFF	TGCGCCAGCAGCCCCCGGGACTTCGGCTCCTACAATGAGCAGTTCTTC
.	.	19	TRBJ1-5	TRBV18	CASSPTVRQVLYSNQPQHF	TGTGCCAGCTCACCAACCGTGAGACAGGTCCTTTATAGCAATCAGCCCCAGCATTTT
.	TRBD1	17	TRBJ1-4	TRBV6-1	CASSEVRDRGFNEKLFF	TGTGCCAGCAGTGAAGTGAGGGACAGGGGGTTTAATGAAAAACTGTTTTTT
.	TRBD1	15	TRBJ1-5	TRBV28	CACRDRAPSGQPQHF	TGTGCCTGCCGGGACAGGGCCCCGTCAGGGCAGCCCCAGCATTTT
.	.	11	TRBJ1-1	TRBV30	CAWGPREVAFF	TGTGCCTGGGGCCCCAGGGAGGTAGCTTTCTTT
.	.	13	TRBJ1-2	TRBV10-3	CAITGVQGYGYTF	TGTGCCATCACAGGGGTTCAGGGCTATGGCTACACCTTC